This entry lists 22 T cell receptor beta chains sequenced from one sample in a study of T-cell memory formation after mild COVID-19. One entry per CDR3 protein, called by TCRdb with MiXCR from the 5' RACE reads. In the table there are roughly 110,000 distinct CDR3 sequences, 17% of which are singletons. Material: PBMCs or a T cell subset sorted from them (not recorded which). These receptors came from an adult woman who had mild COVID-19 (a few samples of this study predate the infection). Cell type and time point are not known.

This clonotype showed up just a few times. This chain links TRBV7-9 with TRBJ2-5; TRBD1 might be the D (6 bases). The CDR3 loop spans 14 amino acids. V was trimmed by 7 bases and J by 7 bases, leaving 19 bases between them. Germline CDR1 is SEHNR and CDR2 is FQNEAQ (reference sequence). The CDR3 sequence is CASIATQGPGTQYF. CDR3 nucleotide sequence: TGTGCCAGCATCGCCACACAGGGTCCTGGGACCCAGTACTTC. Drawing the rest from reference TRBV7-9 and TRBJ2-5, the complete variable domain is DTGVSQNPRHKITKRGQNVTFRCDPISEHNRLYWYRQTLGQGPEFLTYFQNEAQLEKSRLLSDRFSAERPKGSFSTLEIQRTEQGDSAMYLCASIATQGPGTQYFGPGTRLLVL.

The table lists this clonotype with a few counts. The rearrangement links TRBV9 to TRBJ2-7; 7 bases are a match to TRBD1. Germline V lookup: CDR1 SGDLS, CDR2 YYNGEE. The CDR3 loop spans 13 amino acids. Trimming cost V 3 bases and J 4 bases; bases outside gene matches: 4. The CDR3 loop is CASSAGQDYEQYF. The DNA of the CDR3 is TGTGCCAGCAGCGCCGGACAGGATTACGAGCAGTACTTC.

This clonotype came up a few times. The V call is TRBV12-3 or TRBV12-4, the J call TRBJ1-1, with TRBD1 matching over 11 bases. The CDR3 loop spans 15 amino acids. Unmatched junction bases numbered 7, after V lost 6 bases and J lost 4 bases. The CDR3 is CASSPPGTGGTEAFF. The CDR3 region has the DNA TGTGCCAGCAGCCCCCCCGGGACAGGGGGCACTGAAGCTTTCTTT.

This clonotype was found a few times. J is TRBJ1-3 and V is TRBV7-2, with TRBD1 identical over 9 bases. The CDR3 spans 14 residues. Looked up from germline, CDR1 is SGHTA and CDR2 is FQGNSA. The V and J ends lost 4 bases and 4 bases, in that order; junction bases with no gene match: 2. Here the CDR3 reads CASSSGTGGNTIYF. CDR3 nucleotide sequence: TGTGCCAGCAGCTCCGGGACAGGGGGAAACACCATATATTTT.

CDR3 coding DNA: TGTGCCAGCAGCTTAGGGGGGATAGCGGGAGCAGAGACCCAGTACTTC. This sequence encodes CASSLGGIAGAETQYF. The V gene is TRBV11-2, the J gene TRBJ2-5; 9 positions agree with TRBD2. The CDR3 spans 16 residues. With V trimmed by 1 base and J by 4 bases, 7 bases remained unmatched. The V gene's germline CDR1 is SGHAT and CDR2 FQNNGV.

This chain links TRBV6-5 with TRBJ2-7, with 9 positions matching TRBD2. J was trimmed by 6 bases and V by 2 bases; bases with no gene match: 2. This CDR3 is built from 13 residues. Germline CDR1 reads MNHEY; CDR2 reads SVGAGI. The CDR3 sequence: CASSYQTSGEQYF. The CDR3 region has the DNA TGTGCCAGCAGTTACCAGACTAGCGGCGAGCAGTACTTC.

This clonotype was recorded a few times. This rearrangement joins TRBV2 to TRBJ1-5; tentative D call: TRBD1 (5 bases). Trimming stripped 4 bases from V and 3 bases from J, with 7 bases between. Germline V gene sequence: CDR1 SNHLY, CDR2 FYNNEI. There are 13 residues in the CDR3. The CDR3 sequence: CASSAGHNQPQHF. CDR3 DNA: TGTGCCAGCAGTGCGGGGCACAATCAGCCCCAGCATTTT.

This clonotype was seen a few times. The V gene is TRBV4-1, the J gene TRBJ2-1; D is uncertain. Trimming removed 1 base from V and 8 bases from J, with 6 bases in between. CDR1 MGHRA and CDR2 YSYEKL come from the germline V gene. The CDR3 runs 12 residues. CDR3 in amino acids: CASSQAWDEQFF. Written as DNA, the CDR3 is TGCGCCAGCAGCCAAGCATGGGATGAGCAGTTCTTC.

The chain joins TRBV7-9 to TRBJ2-7, with D perhaps TRBD1 (6 bases). CDR1 SEHNR and CDR2 FQNEAQ come from the germline V gene (reference sequence). CDR3 size: 14 residues. V shed 1 base and J shed 2 bases, with 9 bases lying between them. The CDR3 nucleotides are TGTGCCAGCAGCTTAGTGACAGGAACCTACGAGCAGTACTTC. It is translated as CASSLVTGTYEQYF.

In its sample, this clonotype was seen a few times. The gene calls are TRBV6-1 and TRBJ1-1, with unresolved D. The CDR3 length is 13 residues. Trimming stripped 3 bases from V and 1 base from J, with 6 bases between. Germline V gives CDR1 MNHNS, CDR2 SASEGT. The chain's CDR3 is CASSERWNTEAFF. As DNA, the CDR3 is TGTGCCAGCAGTGAGAGGTGGAACACTGAAGCTTTCTTT.

Only a few counts were recorded for this clonotype. This chain connects TRBV5-6 to TRBJ2-3, with a weak D call TRBD1 (5 bases). Germline V gene sequence: CDR1 SGHDT, CDR2 YYEEEE. V lost 0 bases and J 4 bases, leaving 12 bases between the germline ends. CDR3 length: 15 residues. CDR3 nucleotide sequence: TGTGCCAGCAGCTTGGGGGTGACAGATCCAGATACGCAGTATTTT. Encoded protein: CASSLGVTDPDTQYF.

This clonotype showed up many times. The genes are TRBV4-2 and TRBJ2-1; no clear D. The germline CDR1 and CDR2 sequences are LGHNA and YNFKEQ. This CDR3 has 11 residues. Trimming removed 4 bases from V and 6 bases from J, with 4 bases in between. The CDR3 here is CASSRSNEQFF. CDR3 bases: TGTGCCAGCAGCCGATCCAATGAGCAGTTCTTC.

V and J are TRBV3-1 and TRBJ2-5; tentative D call: TRBD2 (5 bases). V was shortened by 4 bases and J by 0 bases, with 15 bases between the two germline ends. This CDR3 is 16 amino acids long. The V gene's germline CDR1 is LGHDT and CDR2 YNNKEL (reference sequence). CDR3 nucleotides: TGTGCCAGCAGCCCAGGATCGGGGATGTACCAAGAGACCCAGTACTTC. Amino acid sequence: CASSPGSGMYQETQYF.

J is TRBJ2-3 and V is TRBV5-4; 10 bases line up with TRBD2. CDR1 SGHNT and CDR2 YYREEE come from the germline V gene (reference sequence). The CDR3 contains 18 residues. The V and J ends lost 4 bases and 0 bases, in that order; junction bases with no gene match: 11. CDR3: CASSELAGTFTSTDTQYF. The CDR3 DNA sequence: TGTGCCAGCAGCGAACTAGCGGGGACTTTCACTAGCACAGATACGCAGTATTTT.

This clonotype was detected once. The V and J genes are TRBV12-3 or TRBV12-4 and TRBJ2-3; D is uncertain. The CDR3 spans 13 residues. V dropped 4 bases and J dropped 2 bases, with 7 bases sitting between them. CDR3: CASSSRNTDTQYF. The CDR3 bases are TGTGCCAGCAGTTCGCGAAACACAGATACGCAGTATTTT.

This clonotype appeared a few times. This chain connects TRBV20-1 to TRBJ2-7, with TRBD2 matching 8 bases. The CDR3 covers 13 residues. The J segment lost 3 bases and the V segment lost 1 base, leaving 2 bases of the junction unmatched. Looked up from germline, CDR1 is DFQATT and CDR2 is SNEGSKA (reference sequence). The CDR3: CSARALAGYEQYF. DNA of the CDR3: TGCAGTGCTAGAGCCCTAGCGGGCTACGAGCAGTACTTC.

CDR3 protein: CASSQAAYKSYEQYF. Written as DNA, the CDR3 is TGTGCCAGCAGCCAAGCGGCTTATAAGAGCTACGAGCAGTACTTC. The rearrangement uses TRBV3-1 and TRBJ2-7; D is uncertain. Germline CDR1 LGHDT, CDR2 YNNKEL (reference sequence). The ends were cut back, 1 base at V and 3 bases at J, with 13 bases in the middle. The CDR3 runs to 15 residues.

This clonotype was observed a handful of times. This chain uses TRBV9 with TRBJ1-1, with D unresolved. From germline, CDR1 is SGDLS and CDR2 YYNGEE. Deletions cut 4 bases from V and 3 bases from J, with 7 bases between. The CDR3 is 12 amino acids. CDR3 residues: CASSYGDTEAFF. In DNA form, the CDR3 reads TGTGCCAGCAGCTACGGGGACACTGAAGCTTTCTTT.

This chain links TRBV5-1 with TRBJ2-7; the match to TRBD1 covers 9 bases. Germline trimming cut 0 bases from V and 1 base from J; bases unmatched to any gene: 2. This CDR3 region has 15 residues. Germline values: CDR1 SGHRS, CDR2 YFSETQ. DNA of the CDR3: TGCGCCAGCAGCTTGGGACAGGGGGATTCCTACGAGCAGTACTTC. It encodes CASSLGQGDSYEQYF.

This clonotype occurred a few times. The chain uses TRBV20-1 and TRBJ2-1, with D uncertain. The CDR3 spans 14 residues. Per the germline V gene, CDR1 is DFQATT and CDR2 is SNEGSKA (reference sequence). Trimming removed 6 bases from V and 7 bases from J, with 19 bases in between. The CDR3, as DNA: TGCAGTGCGGGTGGACGAAGTCTTAGGAATGAGCAGTTCTTC. Its protein is CSAGGRSLRNEQFF.

The sample holds a few counts of this clonotype. The chain recombines TRBV4-3 with TRBJ2-3; 14 bases align to TRBD2. Germline V lookup: CDR1 LGHNA, CDR2 YSLEER. J gave up 2 bases and V 6 bases, and 4 bases lay outside the gene matches. The CDR3 length is 16 residues. CDR3 coding DNA: TGCGCCAGCAGATGGGGACTAGCGGGGGTCACAGATACGCAGTATTTT. Protein sequence: CASRWGLAGVTDTQYF.

This sequence joins TRBV7-9 and TRBJ2-2; tentatively, D is TRBD2 (5 bases). Germline CDR1 SEHNR, CDR2 FQNEAQ (reference sequence). This CDR3 has 16 residues. Trimming removed 5 bases at V and 1 base at J, with 14 bases between. CDR3 nucleotides: TGTGCCAGCAGCACCCGAGTAGCGTTGAACACCGGGGAGCTGTTTTTT. It specifies CASSTRVALNTGELFF.